This T cell receptor beta chain comes out of a study of T cell changes during pregnancy in multiple sclerosis. Assay used: immunoSEQ multiplex PCR; TCRdb lists only in-frame clones, some missing. The data hold fewer than 140,000 clones, with about 90% observed a single time. With V trimmed by 5 bases and J by 5 bases, 6 bases remained unmatched. Germline V lookup: CDR1 SEHNR, CDR2 FQNEAQ (reference sequence). The CDR3 spans 14 residues. Sequences were derived from peripheral blood, sampled before pregnancy. This chain joins TRBV7-9 and TRBJ2-5, with 9 bases aligning to TRBD1. This receptor was taken from a female donor with multiple sclerosis, enrolled in a pregnancy study. The CDR3 bases are TGTGCCAGCAGCCTGAGGACAGGGGTGGAGACCCAGTACTTC. Translating it yields CASSLRTGVETQYF.